Given below is one TCR beta chain in context. At one of its ends the junction is not consistent with the germline gene, which may arise from a read error. The data stem from a study of OX40 agonist ivuxolimab in advanced cancers. Sequencing was performed with immunoSEQ multiplex PCR; in TCRdb, only in-frame clones are kept and a portion is missing. The sample lists 72,000 or so clones, about nine tenths occurring once. Germline CDR1 reads MNHNY; CDR2 reads SVGAGI (reference sequence). The CDR3 is made up of 13 amino acids. Sequencing used CD4+ or CD8+ T cells sorted from blood, obtained in a trial of the OX40 agonist ivuxolimab. The source of this sequence is an adult with an advanced solid tumor such as melanoma, head and neck, liver or kidney cancer. The V gene is TRBV6-6, the J gene TRBJ2-3; D gene unclear. The CDR3 DNA follows: TGTGCCAGCGTGGGTCGGAGCACCGATACGCAGTATTTT. It yields the protein CASVGRSTDTQYF.